This T cell receptor beta chain comes out of a study of tumor and adjacent non-tumor tissue in lung cancer. Whole-study results and caveats: Top 100 clones took a larger repertoire share in normal lung. Significantly higher TCR diversity was found in tumor than normal lung. Tumor TCR diversity, when higher, was linked to shorter survival.

TCRbeta libraries were built with three rounds of nested PCR, modified from ARM-PCR. TCRdb recomputed calls from the multiplex PCR reads with MiXCR, one row per CDR3 protein. The sample lists roughly 120,000 distinct CDR3 sequences; 60% to 80% were seen once. The length of the CDR3 is 11 residues. Germline loops: CDR1 DFQATT, CDR2 SNEGSKA (reference sequence). The V gene lost 7 bases and the J gene lost 0 bases, with 6 bases spanning the gap. RNA was extracted from bulk tissue without any cell sorting. Newly diagnosed lung cancer patients had thoracic surgery in China, August–late 2014, without prior chemotherapy. In its sample, this clonotype was seen many times. Its antigen is still unknown.

Sequenced sample: lung tumor tissue. This sequence was found in a woman aged 55-75 years with non-small cell lung cancer. V gene TRBV20-1 combines with J gene TRBJ2-5; D is unclear. CDR3 protein: CSGANQETQYF. CDR3 DNA: TGCAGTGGGGCCAACCAAGAGACCCAGTACTTC.